This T cell receptor beta chain is drawn from a study of blood T cells in healthy people across ages. Study outcomes and limitations: TCR beta diversity tracked closely with naive T cell percentage.

PCR was performed a second time for about 7 to 12 cycles using a sample-barcoded 5' primer and a J-beta primer mix. Each cDNA molecule was tagged by a template-switch adaptor that had 12 random nucleotides. Each CDR3 protein is one row after TCRdb ran MiXCR on the 5' RACE reads. The data show about 1.4 million distinct CDR3 sequences, 55% to 75% seen once. V shed 4 bases and J 8 bases; nucleotides not matched to a gene: 18. Germline CDR1 reads MGHRA; CDR2 reads YSYEKL. This CDR3 comprises 18 residues. On this clonotype: The antigen remains undetermined.

This chain uses TRBV4-1 with TRBJ2-4; 9 nucleotides agree with TRBD2. The sequence came from a man younger than 35 in good health. The sequenced material came from blood. CDR3 nucleotide sequence: TGCGCCAGCAGCCCGGATGGGTACTTTCAGCGGGGGGCGGACATTCAGTACTTC. The encoded protein is CASSPDGYFQRGADIQYF.